These T cell receptor beta chains were read from a single sample in a study of cytomegalovirus exposure and HLA in healthy donors. Using immunoSEQ multiplex PCR, the repertoire was profiled, and TCRdb retains in-frame clones only, with some absent. The sample has approximately 110,000 clones, about three quarters seen once; the top ten hold 1.9%. The sequenced sample was PBMCs. The receptors derive from a man aged 50-59 years in good health and CMV-seronegative. The CDR3 runs from the conserved cysteine through the conserved F or W. Fields, in order: clone size, J gene, D gene, V gene, CDR3 DNA, CDR3 protein. D genes are given only for firm matches. Part of the rows lack a size; the others show once, few, many or a class for expanded clones.

size: -
J: TRBJ2-3
D: TRBD2
V: TRBV7-9
DNA: TGTGCCAGCGGAGAATGGCGGGGGGGCGGGGATACGCAGTATTTT
CDR3: CASGEWRGGGDTQYF

size: few
J: TRBJ2-5
D: -
V: TRBV23-1
DNA: TGCGCCAGCAGTCGGGGAGCCCAGTACTTC
CDR3: CASSRGAQYF

size: many
J: TRBJ1-4
D: -
V: TRBV7-9
DNA: TGTGCCAGCAGCTTATATGAGGCGGGTGAAAAACTGTTTTTT
CDR3: CASSLYEAGEKLFF

size: -
J: TRBJ2-5
D: TRBD2
V: TRBV5-4
DNA: TGTGCCAGCAGCGTACTCGGGACTAGGCAAGAGACCCAGTACTTC
CDR3: CASSVLGTRQETQYF

size: -
J: TRBJ1-1
D: -
V: TRBV13
DNA: TGTGCCAGCAGCCCGGGCGGACGTGACAGGACTGAAGCTTTCTTT
CDR3: CASSPGGRDRTEAFF

size: -
J: TRBJ1-6
D: -
V: TRBV28
DNA: TGTGCCAGCAGTTTAGCACAGGGCGGGAGTAATTCACCCCTCCACTTT
CDR3: CASSLAQGGSNSPLHF

size: few
J: TRBJ2-3
D: TRBD2
V: TRBV7-9
DNA: TGTGCCAGCAGCCTAACTAGCGCCGTTGCTAGCACAGATACGCAGTATTTT
CDR3: CASSLTSAVASTDTQYF

size: -
J: TRBJ1-3
D: -
V: TRBV9
DNA: TGTGCCAGCAGCGCAGGACAAAACTCTGGAAACACCATATATTTT
CDR3: CASSAGQNSGNTIYF

size: -
J: TRBJ1-5
D: -
V: TRBV5-1
DNA: TGCGCCAGCAGCTTGGGGACTCAAGGATTCAATCAGCCCCAGCATTTT
CDR3: CASSLGTQGFNQPQHF

size: -
J: TRBJ1-1
D: -
V: TRBV6-6
DNA: TGTGCCAGCAGAACCACAGGGAGTACTGAAGCTTTCTTT
CDR3: CASRTTGSTEAFF

size: -
J: TRBJ2-1
D: TRBD1
V: TRBV7-9
DNA: TGTGCCAGCACCAACCAAATCAAAACCGGGACAGGCTCCTACAATGAGCAGTTCTTC
CDR3: CASTNQIKTGTGSYNEQFF

size: -
J: TRBJ2-1
D: TRBD1
V: TRBV7-2
DNA: TGTGCCAGCAGCTTAGCGGGACAGGGGGTGAACAATGAGCAGTTCTTC
CDR3: CASSLAGQGVNNEQFF

size: -
J: TRBJ2-3
D: TRBD1
V: TRBV19
DNA: TGTGCCAGTGGGGACAGGGGATGGGATACGCAGTATTTT
CDR3: CASGDRGWDTQYF

size: -
J: TRBJ2-1
D: -
V: TRBV7-9
DNA: TGTGCCAGCAGCTTAGATTCCGCCCCGAGCTCCTACAATGAGCAGTTCTTC
CDR3: CASSLDSAPSSYNEQFF

size: -
J: TRBJ2-1
D: -
V: TRBV7-7
DNA: TGTGCCAGCAGCTTAGCCGAGGGTAACGTTGAGCAGTTCTTC
CDR3: CASSLAEGNVEQFF

size: -
J: TRBJ1-1
D: TRBD1
V: TRBV28
DNA: TGTGCCAGCAGCCTCTCGGACAGGGGCACTGAAGCTTTCTTT
CDR3: CASSLSDRGTEAFF

size: -
J: TRBJ1-1
D: -
V: TRBV7-3
DNA: TGTGCCAGCAGCTTAAACACCAACACTGAAGCTTTCTTT
CDR3: CASSLNTNTEAFF

size: -
J: TRBJ2-5
D: -
V: TRBV7-9
DNA: TGTGCCAGCAGCTCCCAGAGCGCACGGTACCAAGAGACCCAGTACTTC
CDR3: CASSSQSARYQETQYF

size: -
J: TRBJ2-3
D: -
V: TRBV5-6
DNA: TGTGCCAGCAGCTTGATTGGCACGAGCACAGATACGCAGTATTTT
CDR3: CASSLIGTSTDTQYF

size: -
J: TRBJ1-1
D: -
V: TRBV18
DNA: TGTGCCAGCTCACCGGCCGCTTCAGGGATAAACACTGAAGCTTTCTTT
CDR3: CASSPAASGINTEAFF

size: -
J: TRBJ1-2
D: -
V: TRBV19
DNA: TGTGCCAGTAGCACAGTGTACTATGGCTACACCTTC
CDR3: CASSTVYYGYTF

size: -
J: TRBJ1-1
D: -
V: TRBV7-2
DNA: TGTGCCAGCAGCTTGGTGAGGGACACTGAAGCTTTCTTT
CDR3: CASSLVRDTEAFF

size: -
J: TRBJ2-2
D: -
V: TRBV28
DNA: TGTGCCAGCAGTTTCCGGACTACCGGGGAGCTGTTTTTT
CDR3: CASSFRTTGELFF

size: -
J: TRBJ1-6
D: -
V: TRBV7-9
DNA: TGTGCCAGCAGCTTAAGGGAAGGGGGTTCCTCACCCCTCCACTTT
CDR3: CASSLREGGSSPLHF

size: few
J: TRBJ2-7
D: -
V: TRBV7-5
DNA: TGTGTCAGAAGCTCACGACCCCCAGCGGGGTATACCTACGAGCAGTACTTC
CDR3: CVRSSRPPAGYTYEQYF

size: once
J: TRBJ1-2
D: -
V: TRBV7-8
DNA: TGTGCCAGCAGCTTAGCGGGAGGGGTGAACTATGGCTACACCTTC
CDR3: CASSLAGGVNYGYTF

size: -
J: TRBJ1-4
D: TRBD1
V: TRBV7-9
DNA: TGTGCCAGCAGCTTAAATGGGTTGGCAGGGGGTTATGAAAAACTGTTTTTT
CDR3: CASSLNGLAGGYEKLFF

size: -
J: TRBJ1-4
D: -
V: TRBV6-1
DNA: TGTGCCAACAGTGATGGGGCCACTAATGAAAAACTGTTTTTT
CDR3: CANSDGATNEKLFF

size: -
J: TRBJ1-5
D: -
V: TRBV2
DNA: TGTGCCAGCCTCCGGGACAACAATATGGCCCAGCATTTT
CDR3: CASLRDNNMAQHF

size: -
J: TRBJ2-6
D: -
V: TRBV19
DNA: TGTGCCAGTAGTCCTTCGGGTGTCGGGGCCAACGTCCTGACTTTC
CDR3: CASSPSGVGANVLTF

size: -
J: TRBJ1-1
D: -
V: TRBV6-1
DNA: TGTGCCAGCAGTGAATGGCTCGCACCCCTGAACACTGAAGCTTTCTTT
CDR3: CASSEWLAPLNTEAFF

size: -
J: TRBJ1-2
D: -
V: TRBV28
DNA: TGTGCCAGCAGCCTTCCAGCCAACAGCCGTGGCTACACCTTC
CDR3: CASSLPANSRGYTF

size: few
J: TRBJ1-3
D: TRBD1
V: TRBV19
DNA: TGTGCCAGTAGTACTACAGGGGGTGCCGGAAACACCATATATTTT
CDR3: CASSTTGGAGNTIYF

size: few
J: TRBJ2-3
D: TRBD2
V: TRBV6-1
DNA: TGTGCCAGCAGTGAAGCTCAAGTACTAGCGGGGGGGCCCGAAGATACGCAGTATTTT
CDR3: CASSEAQVLAGGPEDTQYF

size: -
J: TRBJ2-6
D: -
V: TRBV5-1
DNA: TGCGCCAGCAGCTTGGGGACAGACCCCTCTGGGGCCAACGTCCTGACTTTC
CDR3: CASSLGTDPSGANVLTF

size: once
J: TRBJ2-6
D: -
V: TRBV4-3
DNA: TGCGCCAGCAGCCAAGCGATCGGGGCTGGGGCCAACGTCCTGACTTTC
CDR3: CASSQAIGAGANVLTF

size: -
J: TRBJ2-1
D: TRBD2
V: TRBV5-1
DNA: TGCGCCAGCAGGCCGCTAGCGGGGGGGGTGTCCTACAATGAGCAGTTCTTC
CDR3: CASRPLAGGVSYNEQFF

size: -
J: TRBJ2-3
D: TRBD2
V: TRBV11-3
DNA: TGTGCCAGCAGCTTAGGAAGCGGGGTTGACTCGGATACGCAGTATTTT
CDR3: CASSLGSGVDSDTQYF

size: -
J: TRBJ1-1
D: -
V: TRBV12-5
DNA: TGTGCTAGTGGTTTGGGTGGGGAGAGCACTGAAGCTTTCTTT
CDR3: CASGLGGESTEAFF

size: -
J: TRBJ2-5
D: TRBD2
V: TRBV2
DNA: TGTGCCAGCAGTTTAGCGGGGGCAAATCAAGAGACCCAGTACTTC
CDR3: CASSLAGANQETQYF

size: -
J: TRBJ2-4
D: -
V: TRBV4-1
DNA: TGCGCCAGCAGCCAAGTTTCGGCCAGGGGATTAGCCAAAAACATTCAGTACTTC
CDR3: CASSQVSARGLAKNIQYF

size: -
J: TRBJ1-5
D: -
V: TRBV6-1
DNA: TGTGCCAGCAGGGGGGACTTTTCGGGTAGACAGCCCCAGCATTTT
CDR3: CASRGDFSGRQPQHF

size: -
J: TRBJ2-1
D: TRBD1
V: TRBV19
DNA: TGTGCCAGTAGTATAGCAGGGGGCTCCTACAATGAGCAGTTCTTC
CDR3: CASSIAGGSYNEQFF

size: -
J: TRBJ1-5
D: -
V: TRBV19
DNA: TGTGCCAGTAGTACCACTGCTAGCAATCAGCCCCAGCATTTT
CDR3: CASSTTASNQPQHF

size: -
J: TRBJ2-5
D: TRBD2
V: TRBV2
DNA: TGTGCCAGCGTAACTAGCGGATCGGAGACCCAGTACTTC
CDR3: CASVTSGSETQYF

size: -
J: TRBJ2-1
D: TRBD2
V: TRBV18
DNA: TGTGCCAGCTCATCCAGCGGGGGAGTTTACAATGAGCAGTTCTTC
CDR3: CASSSSGGVYNEQFF

size: -
J: TRBJ1-2
D: -
V: TRBV2
DNA: TGTGCCAGCAGTGTTCAGGGGTGGGATGGCTACACCTTC
CDR3: CASSVQGWDGYTF